The clone carrying this T cell receptor beta chain was counted many times. Its target is not known. The data are from a study of regulatory T cells in long-lasting Graves disease. Regarding the study as a whole: Persistent Graves' disease cases displayed lower TCR diversity than newly diagnosed ones. Exclusively peripheral blood, rather than thyroid tissue, was studied. Persistent patients shared more public clonotypes (roughly 2,800) than new patients (just under 1,000).

This CDR3 has 16 amino acids. The germline V gene has CDR1 DFQATT and CDR2 SNEGSKA (reference sequence). V was clipped by 1 base and J by 1 base, with 13 bases between them. Sample time point: persistent/refractory GD, antithyroid drugs over 5 years with positive TRAb. Extracted RNA from PBMCs served as the source of the TCR library. Patients were enrolled at an endocrinology department in Xi'an, China. Through Arm-PCR of CDR3 regions and iRepertoire HTBI primers, TCR beta libraries were built. TCRdb used MiXCR to reprocess the multiplex PCR reads, holding one entry per CDR3 protein. The repertoire holds around 400,000 distinct CDR3 sequences, roughly 20% seen once, with around 30% in the top ten.

The sequence derives from a woman in her forties with Graves disease. Source: peripheral blood mononuclear cells (PBMCs), taken when the disease was refractory, from a patient treated with antithyroid drugs. This chain links TRBV20-1 with TRBJ1-4; tentative D call: TRBD1 (6 bases). The CDR3 reads CSARGWGRVTNEKLFF. The CDR3, as DNA: TGCAGTGCTAGAGGTTGGGGGCGCGTAACTAATGAAAAACTGTTTTTT.